A selection of T cell receptor beta chains follows, all from one sample in a study of blood T cell repertoires in COVID-19. Here immunoSEQ multiplex PCR was the method, and the copy in TCRdb shows in-frame clones only, minus some. The profile covers some 300,000 clones, with 85% to 90% appearing a single time and approximately 2.9% taken by the ten largest. The material sequenced was PBMCs or T cells enriched from blood (not recorded which). The receptors shown here come from a woman aged 45-65 years who had been exposed to COVID-19. Each CDR3 is given with its conserved first and last residue. Fields, in order: V gene, J gene, D gene, clone size, CDR3 protein, CDR3 DNA. D genes are given only for firm matches. Clone size is given for some rows only: seen once, a few or many times, or a class if the clone is expanded.

TRBV3-1/TRBV3-2	TRBJ2-7	NA	NA	CASSTQHYEQYF	TGTGCCAGCAGTACACAGCACTACGAGCAGTACTTC
TRBV5-1	TRBJ2-2	TRBD1	NA	CASSLGVTGDWTGELFF	TGCGCCAGCAGCTTGGGGGTGACAGGGGATTGGACCGGGGAGCTGTTTTTT
TRBV5-1	TRBJ1-3	NA	once	CASSLTGTSGNTIYF	TGCGCCAGCAGCTTAACAGGGACCTCTGGAAACACCATATATTTT
TRBV20-1	TRBJ2-7	NA	NA	CMMDSSYEQYF	TGCATGATGGACAGTTCCTACGAGCAGTACTTC
TRBV29-1	TRBJ2-7	TRBD1	NA	CSVGTGGIEYEQYF	TGCAGCGTTGGAACAGGGGGGATTGAGTACGAGCAGTACTTC
TRBV10-3	TRBJ2-5	NA	NA	CAISQGGQPQETQYF	TGTGCCATCAGTCAGGGGGGACAGCCTCAAGAGACCCAGTACTTC
TRBV3-1/TRBV3-2	TRBJ1-2	NA	NA	CASSQESRGVYGYTF	TGTGCCAGCAGCCAAGAGTCCCGCGGGGTCTATGGCTACACCTTC
TRBV5-1	TRBJ1-6	NA	few	CASSLGQSGNSPLHF	TGCGCCAGCAGCTTGGGACAGTCGGGTAATTCACCCCTCCACTTT
TRBV7-9	TRBJ1-1	TRBD1	NA	CASSLPSVRTGRGNTEAFF	TGTGCCAGCAGCTTACCCTCTGTTCGGACAGGGCGGGGGAACACTGAAGCTTTCTTT
TRBV3-1/TRBV3-2	TRBJ1-3	NA	once	CASRPLGGGNTIYF	TGTGCCAGCAGACCCTTGGGAGGAGGAAACACCATATATTTT
TRBV2	TRBJ2-3	TRBD2	NA	CATPTSGGEDTQYF	TGTGCCACCCCGACTAGCGGGGGGGAAGATACGCAGTATTTT
TRBV18	TRBJ2-3	NA	NA	CASSREGGPSDTQYF	TGTGCCAGCTCACGTGAGGGGGGGCCCTCAGATACGCAGTATTTT
TRBV19	TRBJ2-1	TRBD2	NA	CASSASSGRMYNEQFF	TGTGCCAGTAGTGCGTCTAGCGGGCGCATGTACAATGAGCAGTTCTTC
TRBV5-1	TRBJ1-6	TRBD1	NA	CASSSGGHNSPLHF	TGCGCCAGCAGCTCAGGGGGCCATAATTCACCCCTCCACTTT
TRBV19	TRBJ2-6	TRBD1	NA	CASSSGTGGSGANVLTF	TGTGCCAGTAGCTCCGGGACAGGGGGCAGTGGGGCCAACGTCCTGACTTTC
TRBV27	TRBJ2-7	TRBD2	once	CASSTVGGATYEQYF	TGTGCCAGCAGTACTGTCGGGGGGGCCACCTACGAGCAGTACTTC
TRBV3-1/TRBV3-2	TRBJ1-5	NA	once	CASSQNTKGYNQPQHF	TGTGCCAGCAGCCAAAATACGAAGGGGTACAATCAGCCCCAGCATTTT
TRBV7-9	TRBJ2-5	TRBD1	NA	CASSLDRGREETQYF	TGTGCCAGCAGCTTAGACAGGGGGCGCGAGGAGACCCAGTACTTC
TRBV30	TRBJ1-1	NA	NA	CAWIPGLTLNTEAFF	TGTGCCTGGATACCAGGGCTTACCTTGAACACTGAAGCTTTCTTT
TRBV9	TRBJ1-2	NA	NA	CASSDLTRGSYGYTF	TGTGCCAGCAGCGACTTAACGCGGGGTTCGTATGGCTACACCTTC
TRBV7-9	TRBJ2-3	TRBD2	NA	CASSELAGGPQYF	TGTGCCAGCAGCGAACTAGCGGGGGGGCCGCAGTATTTT
TRBV6-5	TRBJ1-2	TRBD1	NA	CASSYSTGGYGYTF	TGTGCCAGCAGTTACTCGACAGGGGGGTATGGCTACACCTTC
TRBV6-7	TRBJ1-3	TRBD1	NA	CASSYPDREGNTIYF	TGTGCCAGCAGTTACCCCGACAGGGAAGGAAACACCATATATTTT
TRBV13	TRBJ2-3	TRBD2	NA	CASSLSGGPNTQYF	TGTGCCAGCAGCTTGTCGGGGGGGCCCAATACGCAGTATTTT
TRBV2	TRBJ1-2	NA	few	CASREQGLDYGYTF	TGTGCCAGCAGGGAACAGGGCCTAGACTATGGCTACACCTTC
TRBV5-1	TRBJ1-2	NA	few	CASTGGREDYGYTF	TGCGCCAGCACGGGGGGCAGGGAGGACTATGGCTACACCTTC
TRBV29-1	TRBJ2-1	TRBD2	NA	CSVEVGLAGDYNEQFF	TGCAGCGTTGAAGTGGGACTAGCGGGGGACTACAATGAGCAGTTCTTC
TRBV3-1/TRBV3-2	TRBJ1-1	NA	NA	CASSQAEAGGTEAFF	TGTGCCAGCAGCCAAGCCGAGGCGGGGGGCACTGAAGCTTTCTTT
TRBV28	TRBJ2-7	TRBD1	NA	CASSFLGQGFREQYF	TGTGCCAGCAGTTTCTTGGGACAGGGGTTTCGCGAGCAGTACTTC
TRBV5-5	TRBJ1-1	NA	NA	CASSFARGTEAFF	TGTGCCAGCAGCTTCGCAAGGGGCACTGAAGCTTTCTTT
TRBV5-6	TRBJ2-1	TRBD1	NA	CASSSVSGQGPYNEQFF	TGTGCCAGCAGCTCGGTGTCGGGACAGGGCCCCTACAATGAGCAGTTCTTC
TRBV5-4	TRBJ2-1	TRBD1	NA	CASSRDRGSYNEQFF	TGTGCCAGCAGCCGGGACAGGGGATCCTACAATGAGCAGTTCTTC
TRBV6-5	TRBJ2-6	TRBD1	NA	CASSSIGTAGANVLTF	TGTGCCAGCAGTTCTATCGGGACAGCCGGAGCCAACGTCCTGACTTTC
TRBV29-1	TRBJ1-5	NA	NA	CSVEEAEGRSQHF	TGCAGCGTTGAAGAAGCGGAAGGACGGTCCCAGCATTTT
TRBV4-1	TRBJ2-2	NA	once	CASSQDPGVAGELFF	TGCGCCAGCAGCCAAGATCCGGGGGTGGCCGGGGAGCTGTTTTTT
TRBV10-3	TRBJ2-2	NA	NA	CAISGGVGKNTGELFF	TGTGCCATCAGTGGGGGAGTAGGGAAGAACACCGGGGAGCTGTTTTTT
TRBV5-4	TRBJ1-2	TRBD1	NA	CASSLPDRANYGYTF	TGTGCCAGCAGCTTGCCCGACAGGGCCAACTATGGCTACACCTTC
TRBV28	TRBJ2-1	NA	NA	CASSPPVLLSYNEQFF	TGTGCCAGCAGTCCCCCGGTGCTACTCTCCTACAATGAGCAGTTCTTC
TRBV7-8	TRBJ2-1	NA	once	CASSLMPGRDISEQFF	TGTGCCAGCAGCTTAATGCCGGGGAGAGATATTAGTGAGCAGTTCTTC
TRBV10-3	TRBJ2-5	NA	once	CAISESGSPETQYF	TGTGCCATCAGTGAGTCGGGCTCACCAGAGACCCAGTACTTC
TRBV7-9	TRBJ2-1	TRBD1	once	CASSSGDRGEYNEQFF	TGTGCCAGCAGCTCGGGGGACAGGGGGGAATACAATGAGCAGTTCTTC
TRBV5-1	TRBJ1-5	TRBD1	once	CASSFSPGGLGNQPQHF	TGCGCCAGCAGCTTCAGCCCAGGGGGCCTGGGCAATCAGCCCCAGCATTTT
TRBV5-4	TRBJ2-5	TRBD2	NA	CASMDGGAEETQYF	TGTGCCAGCATGGACGGGGGGGCCGAAGAGACCCAGTACTTC
TRBV3-1/TRBV3-2	TRBJ2-7	TRBD2	few	CASSQDWTSGLRHEQYF	TGTGCCAGCAGCCAAGACTGGACTAGCGGGCTCCGACACGAGCAGTACTTC
TRBV18	TRBJ2-4	TRBD2	NA	CASSPPGGDYGKNIQYF	TGTGCCAGCTCACCACCGGGGGGGGACTATGGCAAAAACATTCAGTACTTC
TRBV10-1	TRBJ2-3	NA	NA	CASSESQRGPDTQYF	TGCGCCAGCAGTGAGTCTCAGCGAGGCCCAGATACGCAGTATTTT
TRBV19	TRBJ1-1	TRBD1	NA	CATSGTGLEAFF	TGTGCCACCTCCGGGACAGGCTTAGAAGCTTTCTTT
TRBV1	TRBJ1-5	NA	NA	CTSSRRQDSNQPQHF	TGCACCAGCAGCAGAAGACAGGATAGCAATCAGCCCCAGCATTTT
TRBV5-1	TRBJ2-2	NA	NA	CASSLATGGDTGELFF	TGCGCCAGCAGCTTGGCTACGGGCGGGGACACCGGGGAGCTGTTTTTT
TRBV19	TRBJ1-3	NA	NA	CASSTVSSGNTIYF	TGTGCCAGTTCGACAGTCTCCTCTGGAAACACCATATATTTT
TRBV4-2	TRBJ1-5	TRBD1	few	CASSHRDRGDQPQHF	TGTGCCAGCAGCCATAGGGACAGGGGGGATCAGCCCCAGCATTTT
TRBV4-2	TRBJ2-1	TRBD2	NA	CASSHNPSGGASYNEQFF	TGTGCCAGCAGCCACAACCCTAGCGGGGGGGCCTCCTACAATGAGCAGTTCTTC
TRBV2	TRBJ1-5	NA	NA	CASDSSGKVGQPQHF	TGTGCCAGCGACTCTTCCGGAAAGGTCGGGCAGCCCCAGCATTTT
TRBV12-3/TRBV12-4	TRBJ2-7	TRBD1	NA	CASSQGAGQYF	TGTGCCAGCAGTCAGGGGGCTGGGCAGTACTTC
TRBV20-1	TRBJ2-2	NA	NA	CSASRQAGELFF	TGCAGTGCTAGTAGACAGGCCGGGGAGCTGTTTTTT
TRBV24-1	TRBJ2-1	TRBD1	NA	CATSDPPGQGESYNEQFF	TGTGCCACCAGTGATCCCCCGGGACAGGGAGAATCCTACAATGAGCAGTTCTTC